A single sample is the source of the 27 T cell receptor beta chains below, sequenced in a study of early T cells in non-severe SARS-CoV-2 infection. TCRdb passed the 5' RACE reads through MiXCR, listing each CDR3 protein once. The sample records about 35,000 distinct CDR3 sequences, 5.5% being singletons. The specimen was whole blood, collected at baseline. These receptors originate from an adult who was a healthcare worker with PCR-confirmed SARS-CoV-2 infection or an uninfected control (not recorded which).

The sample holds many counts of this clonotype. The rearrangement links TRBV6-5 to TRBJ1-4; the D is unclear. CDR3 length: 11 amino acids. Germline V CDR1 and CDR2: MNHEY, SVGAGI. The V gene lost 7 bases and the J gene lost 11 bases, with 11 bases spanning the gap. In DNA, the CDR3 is TGTGCCAGCACTAGCGATGGGAAACTGTTTTTT. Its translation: CASTSDGKLFF.

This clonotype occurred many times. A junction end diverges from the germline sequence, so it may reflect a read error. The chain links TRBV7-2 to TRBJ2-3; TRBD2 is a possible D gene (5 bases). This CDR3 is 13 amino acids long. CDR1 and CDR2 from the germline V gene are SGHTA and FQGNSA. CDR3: CASSPPSTDTQYF. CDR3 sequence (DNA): TGTGCCAGCAGCCCCCCTAGCACGGATACGCAGTATTTT.

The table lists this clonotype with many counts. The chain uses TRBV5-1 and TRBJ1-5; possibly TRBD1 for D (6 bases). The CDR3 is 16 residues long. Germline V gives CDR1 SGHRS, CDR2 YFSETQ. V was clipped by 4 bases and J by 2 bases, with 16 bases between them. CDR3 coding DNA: TGCGCCAGCAGCAGGGGGGCAAGGGACGGCAATCAGCCCCAGCATTTT. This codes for CASSRGARDGNQPQHF. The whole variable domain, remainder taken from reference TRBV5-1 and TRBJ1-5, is KAGVTQTPRYLIKTRGQQVTLSCSPISGHRSVSWYQQTPGQGLQFLFEYFSETQRNKGNFPGRFSGRQFSNSRSEMNVSTLELGDSALYLCASSRGARDGNQPQHFGDGTRLSIL.

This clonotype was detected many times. The CDR3 bases are TGCAGCGTTGACAGGGCCTTCTCAGATACGCAGTATTTT. Its protein is CSVDRAFSDTQYF. The V and J genes are TRBV29-1 and TRBJ2-3; D might be TRBD1 (5 bases). Germline CDR1 SQVTM, CDR2 ANQGSEA. The CDR3 has 13 residues. Trimming stripped 3 bases from V and 4 bases from J, with 11 bases between.

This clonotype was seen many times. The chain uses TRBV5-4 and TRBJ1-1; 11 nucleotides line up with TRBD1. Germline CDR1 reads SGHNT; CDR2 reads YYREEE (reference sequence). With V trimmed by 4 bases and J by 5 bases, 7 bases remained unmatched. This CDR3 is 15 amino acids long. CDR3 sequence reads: CASSDGQGAKTEAFF. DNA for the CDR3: TGTGCCAGCAGCGATGGACAGGGGGCAAAAACTGAAGCTTTCTTT. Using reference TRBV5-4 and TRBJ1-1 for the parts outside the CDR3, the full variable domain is ETGVTQSPTHLIKTRGQQVTLRCSSQSGHNTVSWYQQALGQGPQFIFQYYREEENGRGNFPPRFSGLQFPNYSSELNVNALELDDSALYLCASSDGQGAKTEAFFGQGTRLTVV.

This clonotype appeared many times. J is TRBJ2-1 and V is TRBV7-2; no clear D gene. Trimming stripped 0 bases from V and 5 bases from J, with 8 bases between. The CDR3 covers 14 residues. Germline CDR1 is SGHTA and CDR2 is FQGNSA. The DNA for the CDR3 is TGTGCCAGCAGCTTAGCGGTCAGCAACAATGAGCAGTTCTTC. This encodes CASSLAVSNNEQFF.

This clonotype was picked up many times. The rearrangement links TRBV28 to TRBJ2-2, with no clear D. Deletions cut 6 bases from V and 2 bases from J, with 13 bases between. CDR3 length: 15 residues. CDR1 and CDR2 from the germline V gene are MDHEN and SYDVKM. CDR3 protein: CASRNWQLNTGELFF. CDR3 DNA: TGTGCCAGCAGGAATTGGCAGCTCAACACCGGGGAGCTGTTTTTT.

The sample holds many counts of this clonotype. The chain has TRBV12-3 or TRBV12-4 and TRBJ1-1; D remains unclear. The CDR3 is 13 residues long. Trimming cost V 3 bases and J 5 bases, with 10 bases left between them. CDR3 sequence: CASSFQTGTEAFF. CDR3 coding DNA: TGTGCCAGCAGTTTTCAAACGGGAACTGAAGCTTTCTTT.

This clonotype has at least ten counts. CDR3 loop: CASSPGLAGGYNEQFF. The CDR3 DNA is TGTGCCAGTAGTCCCGGACTAGCGGGAGGCTACAATGAGCAGTTCTTC. V is TRBV19 and J is TRBJ2-1; 14 bases match TRBD2. The germline CDR1 and CDR2 sequences are LNHDA and SQIVND (reference sequence). V gave up 5 bases and J gave up 3 bases; unmatched junction bases: 3. This CDR3 has 16 amino acids.

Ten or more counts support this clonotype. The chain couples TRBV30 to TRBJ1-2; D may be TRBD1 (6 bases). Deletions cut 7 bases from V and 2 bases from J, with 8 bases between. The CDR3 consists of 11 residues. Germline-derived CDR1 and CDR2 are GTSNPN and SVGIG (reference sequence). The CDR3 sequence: CAFTGNYGYTF. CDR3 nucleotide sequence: TGTGCCTTCACAGGGAACTATGGCTACACCTTC.

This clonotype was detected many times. In DNA form, the CDR3 reads TGCAGTGCTCCAAAGGGAGCGGGTCGCTCCTACGAGCAGTACTTC. As protein: CSAPKGAGRSYEQYF. The chain employs TRBV20-1 and TRBJ2-7; the D gene is possibly TRBD2 (6 bases). CDR3 size: 15 residues. Germline assignment: CDR1 DFQATT and CDR2 SNEGSKA (reference sequence). Trimming shortened V by 5 bases and J by 0 bases, and 17 bases separated the two germline ends.

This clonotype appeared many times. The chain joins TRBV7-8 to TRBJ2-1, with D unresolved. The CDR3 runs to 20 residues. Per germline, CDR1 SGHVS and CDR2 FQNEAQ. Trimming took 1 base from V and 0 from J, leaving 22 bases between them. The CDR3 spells CASSLGGLHRLESSYNEQFF. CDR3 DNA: TGTGCCAGCAGCTTAGGGGGTTTGCACAGATTAGAAAGCTCCTACAATGAGCAGTTCTTC.

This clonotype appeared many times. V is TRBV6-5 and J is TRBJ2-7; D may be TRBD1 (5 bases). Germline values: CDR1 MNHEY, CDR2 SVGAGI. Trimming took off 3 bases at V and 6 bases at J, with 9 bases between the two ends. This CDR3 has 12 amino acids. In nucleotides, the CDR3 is TGTGCCAGCAGTTATGACAGACTCGAGCAGTACTTC. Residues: CASSYDRLEQYF.

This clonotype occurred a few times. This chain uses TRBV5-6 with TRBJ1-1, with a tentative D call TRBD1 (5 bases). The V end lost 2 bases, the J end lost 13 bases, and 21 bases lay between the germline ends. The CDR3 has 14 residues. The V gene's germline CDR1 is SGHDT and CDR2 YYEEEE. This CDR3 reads CASSFRQRGLKLFF. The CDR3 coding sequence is TGTGCCAGCAGCTTCCGACAGAGAGGCTTGAAGCTTTTCTTT.

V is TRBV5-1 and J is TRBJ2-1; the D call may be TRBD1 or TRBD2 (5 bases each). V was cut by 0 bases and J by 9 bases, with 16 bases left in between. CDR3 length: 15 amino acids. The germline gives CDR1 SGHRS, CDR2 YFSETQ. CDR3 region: CASSLEGYPGREQFF. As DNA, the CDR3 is TGCGCCAGCAGCTTGGAAGGCTACCCGGGGCGTGAGCAGTTCTTC.

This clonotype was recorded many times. CDR3 nucleotide sequence: TGTGCCAGCAGCGTAGATGGGGGCCTACTTAATGAAAAACTGTTTTTT. Amino acid sequence: CASSVDGGLLNEKLFF. This chain links TRBV9 with TRBJ1-4; D might be TRBD1 (6 bases). The CDR3 spans 16 residues. The germline V and J ends were trimmed by 0 bases and 4 bases, with 13 bases remaining between them. Germline lookup yields CDR1 SGDLS and CDR2 YYNGEE.

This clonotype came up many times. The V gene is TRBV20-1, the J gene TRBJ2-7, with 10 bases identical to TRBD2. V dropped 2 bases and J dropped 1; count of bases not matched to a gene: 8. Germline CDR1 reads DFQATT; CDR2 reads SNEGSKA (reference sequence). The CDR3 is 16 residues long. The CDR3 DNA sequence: TGCAGTGCTAGACAAGGAGCGGGAGGGCTATCCTACGAGCAGTACTTC. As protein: CSARQGAGGLSYEQYF.

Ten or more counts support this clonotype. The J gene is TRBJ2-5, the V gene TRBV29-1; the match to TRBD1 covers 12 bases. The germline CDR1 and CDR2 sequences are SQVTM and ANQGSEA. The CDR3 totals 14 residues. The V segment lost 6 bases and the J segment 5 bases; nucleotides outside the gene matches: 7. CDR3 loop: CSVAGQGAGETQYF. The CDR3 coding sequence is TGCAGCGTAGCGGGACAGGGGGCCGGCGAGACCCAGTACTTC.

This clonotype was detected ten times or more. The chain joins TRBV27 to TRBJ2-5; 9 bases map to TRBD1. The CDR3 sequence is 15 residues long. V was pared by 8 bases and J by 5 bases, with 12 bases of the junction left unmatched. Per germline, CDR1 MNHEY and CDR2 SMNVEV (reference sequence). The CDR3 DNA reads TGTGCCAGCGCCAAGCGGAGCGACAGGGGGGAGACCCAGTACTTC. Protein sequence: CASAKRSDRGETQYF.

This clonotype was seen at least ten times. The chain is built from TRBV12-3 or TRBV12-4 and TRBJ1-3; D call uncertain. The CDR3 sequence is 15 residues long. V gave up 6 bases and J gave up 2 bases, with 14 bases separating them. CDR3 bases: TGTGCCAGCAGAGCAGAGTCGGGGACTGGAAACACCATATATTTT. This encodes CASRAESGTGNTIYF.

CDR3 nucleotides: TGTGCCAGCAGCCAAGAGGTAGCGGGAGCTGGGGCCAACGTCCTGACTTTC. It encodes CASSQEVAGAGANVLTF. V is TRBV3-1 and J is TRBJ2-6, with 9 bases fitting TRBD2. Trimming at V came to 0 bases and at J to 2 bases, leaving 2 bases not matched to a gene. Germline V gene data show CDR1 as LGHDT and CDR2 as YNNKEL (reference sequence). This CDR3 region has 17 residues.

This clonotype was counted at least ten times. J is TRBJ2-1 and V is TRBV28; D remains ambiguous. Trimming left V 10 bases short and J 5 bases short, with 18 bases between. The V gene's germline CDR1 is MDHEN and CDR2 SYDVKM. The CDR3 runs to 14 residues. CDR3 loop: CATRGGEIDNEQFF. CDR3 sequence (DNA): TGTGCCACTCGAGGTGGGGAAATCGACAATGAGCAGTTCTTC. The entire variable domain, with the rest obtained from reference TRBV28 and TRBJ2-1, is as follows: DVKVTQSSRYLVKRTGEKVFLECVQDMDHENMFWYRQDPGLGLRLIYFSYDVKMKEKGDIPEGYSVSREKKERFSLILESASTNQTSMYLCATRGGEIDNEQFFGPGTRLTVL.

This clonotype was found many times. The CDR3 sequence: CASSPTFYNEQFF. CDR3 DNA sequence: TGTGCCAGCAGCCCAACATTCTACAATGAGCAGTTCTTC. The chain is built from TRBV5-5 and TRBJ2-1, with D uncertain. Germline CDR1 and CDR2: SGHKS and YYEKEE (reference sequence). This CDR3 spans 13 amino acids. Trimming removed 4 bases from V and 3 bases from J, with 8 bases in between.

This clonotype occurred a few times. The CDR3 nucleotides read TGTGCCAGCAGTTACTCGCTTTTCGGGGGGCAAGAAAAACTGTTTTTT. Its translation is CASSYSLFGGQEKLFF. J is TRBJ1-4 and V is TRBV6-5, with D tentatively TRBD1 (6 bases). The CDR3 is 16 amino acids. Trimming shortened V by 0 bases and J by 8 bases, and 16 bases separated the two germline ends. Germline CDR1 reads MNHEY; CDR2 reads SVGAGI.

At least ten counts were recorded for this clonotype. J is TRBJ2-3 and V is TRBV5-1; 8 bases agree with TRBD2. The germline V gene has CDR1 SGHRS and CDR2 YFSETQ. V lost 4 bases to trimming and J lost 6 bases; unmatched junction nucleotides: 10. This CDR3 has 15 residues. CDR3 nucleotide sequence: TGCGCCAGCAGCCTTACTAGCGGCGGACCGGATACGCAGTATTTT. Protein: CASSLTSGGPDTQYF.

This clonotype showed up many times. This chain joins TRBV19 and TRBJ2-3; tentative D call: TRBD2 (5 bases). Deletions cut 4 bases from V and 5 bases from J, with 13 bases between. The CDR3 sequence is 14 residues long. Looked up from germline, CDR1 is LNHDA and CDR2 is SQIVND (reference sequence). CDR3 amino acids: CASSSPGIGDTQYF. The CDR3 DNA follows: TGTGCCAGTAGTAGCCCGGGGATCGGAGATACGCAGTATTTT.

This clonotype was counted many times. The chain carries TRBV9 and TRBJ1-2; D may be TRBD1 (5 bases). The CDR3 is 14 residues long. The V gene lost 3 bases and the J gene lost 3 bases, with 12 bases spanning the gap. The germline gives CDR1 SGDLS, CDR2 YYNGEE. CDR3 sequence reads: CASSASQGDYGYTF. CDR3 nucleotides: TGTGCCAGCAGCGCCTCCCAGGGAGACTATGGCTACACCTTC.